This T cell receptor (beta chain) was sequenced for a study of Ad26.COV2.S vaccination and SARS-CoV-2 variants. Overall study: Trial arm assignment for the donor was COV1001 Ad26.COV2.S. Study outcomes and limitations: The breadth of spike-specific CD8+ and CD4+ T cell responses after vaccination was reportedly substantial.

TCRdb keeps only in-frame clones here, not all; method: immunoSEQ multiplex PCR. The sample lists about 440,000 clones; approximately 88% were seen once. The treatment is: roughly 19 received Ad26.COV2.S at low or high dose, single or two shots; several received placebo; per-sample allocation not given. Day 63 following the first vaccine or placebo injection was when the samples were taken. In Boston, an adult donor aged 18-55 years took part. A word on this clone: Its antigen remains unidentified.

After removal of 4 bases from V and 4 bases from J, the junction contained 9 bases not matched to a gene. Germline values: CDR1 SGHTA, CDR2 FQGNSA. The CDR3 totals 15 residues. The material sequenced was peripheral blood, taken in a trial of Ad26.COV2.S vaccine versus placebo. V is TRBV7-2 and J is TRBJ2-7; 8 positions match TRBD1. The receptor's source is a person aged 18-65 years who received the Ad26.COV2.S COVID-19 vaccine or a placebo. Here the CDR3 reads CASSSAGTGGYEQYF. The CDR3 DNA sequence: TGTGCCAGCAGCTCTGCCGGGACAGGTGGATACGAGCAGTACTTC. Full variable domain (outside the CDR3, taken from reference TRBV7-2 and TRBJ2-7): GAGVSQSPSNKVTEKGKDVELRCDPISGHTALYWYRQSLGQGLEFLIYFQGNSAPDKSGLPSDRFSAERTGGSVSTLTIQRTQQEDSAVYLCASSSAGTGGYEQYFGPGTRLTVT.